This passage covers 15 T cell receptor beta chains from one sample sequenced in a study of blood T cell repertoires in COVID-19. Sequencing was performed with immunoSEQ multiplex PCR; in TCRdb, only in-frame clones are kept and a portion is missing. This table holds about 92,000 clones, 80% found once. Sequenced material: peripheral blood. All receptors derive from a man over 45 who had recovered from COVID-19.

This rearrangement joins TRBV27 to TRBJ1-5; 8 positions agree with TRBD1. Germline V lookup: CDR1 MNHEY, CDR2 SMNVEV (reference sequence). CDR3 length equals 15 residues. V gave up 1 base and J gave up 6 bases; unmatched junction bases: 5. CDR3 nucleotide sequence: TGTGCCAGCAGTTTATTATCGGACAGGGCTCAGCCCCAGCATTTT. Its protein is CASSLLSDRAQPQHF.

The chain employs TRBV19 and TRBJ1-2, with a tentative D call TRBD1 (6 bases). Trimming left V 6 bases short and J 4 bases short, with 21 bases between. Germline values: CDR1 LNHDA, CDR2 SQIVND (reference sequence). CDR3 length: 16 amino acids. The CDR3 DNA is TGTGCCAGTAGATTCTCCTCCGGGACACCTACCTATGGCTACACCTTC. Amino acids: CASRFSSGTPTYGYTF.

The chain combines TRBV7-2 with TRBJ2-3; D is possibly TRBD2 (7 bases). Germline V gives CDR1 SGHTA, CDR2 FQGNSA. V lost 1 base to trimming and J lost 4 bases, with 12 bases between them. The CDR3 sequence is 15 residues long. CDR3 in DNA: TGTGCCAGCAGCTTAGGGGGGGGCCGCGCAGATACGCAGTATTTT. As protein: CASSLGGGRADTQYF. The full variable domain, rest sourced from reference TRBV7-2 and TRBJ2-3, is GAGVSQSPSNKVTEKGKDVELRCDPISGHTALYWYRQSLGQGLEFLIYFQGNSAPDKSGLPSDRFSAERTGGSVSTLTIQRTQQEDSAVYLCASSLGGGRADTQYFGPGTRLTVL.

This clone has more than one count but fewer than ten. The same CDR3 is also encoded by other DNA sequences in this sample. Written as DNA, the CDR3 is TGTGCCAGCAGCTCAGGGGGTGGCAATCAGCCCCAGCATTTT. It specifies CASSSGGGNQPQHF. The chain carries TRBV7-9 and TRBJ1-5, with 7 bases fitting TRBD1. Germline V gene data show CDR1 as SEHNR and CDR2 as FQNEAQ (reference sequence). The ends lost 4 bases at V and 2 bases at J; junction bases unmatched: 2. The CDR3 spans 14 residues.

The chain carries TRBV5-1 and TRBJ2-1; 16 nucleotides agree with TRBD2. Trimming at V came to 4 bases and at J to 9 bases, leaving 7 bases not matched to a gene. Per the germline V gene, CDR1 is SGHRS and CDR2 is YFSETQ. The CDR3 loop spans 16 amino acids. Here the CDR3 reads CASSQGLAGGLVEQFF. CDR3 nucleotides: TGCGCCAGCAGCCAGGGACTAGCGGGAGGGCTTGTTGAGCAGTTCTTC. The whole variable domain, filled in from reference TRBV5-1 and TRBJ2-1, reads KAGVTQTPRYLIKTRGQQVTLSCSPISGHRSVSWYQQTPGQGLQFLFEYFSETQRNKGNFPGRFSGRQFSNSRSEMNVSTLELGDSALYLCASSQGLAGGLVEQFFGPGTRLTVL.

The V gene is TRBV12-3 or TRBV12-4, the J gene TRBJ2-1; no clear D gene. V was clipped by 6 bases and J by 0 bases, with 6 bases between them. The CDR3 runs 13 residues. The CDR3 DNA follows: TGTGCCAGCAGAGCTAGCTCCTACAATGAGCAGTTCTTC. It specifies CASRASSYNEQFF.

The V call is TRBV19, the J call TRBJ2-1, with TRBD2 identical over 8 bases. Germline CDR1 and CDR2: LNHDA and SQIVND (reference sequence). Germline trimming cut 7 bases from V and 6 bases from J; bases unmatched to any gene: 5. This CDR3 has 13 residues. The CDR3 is CASKQRGTNEQFF. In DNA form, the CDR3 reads TGTGCCAGTAAGCAGCGGGGGACCAATGAGCAGTTCTTC.

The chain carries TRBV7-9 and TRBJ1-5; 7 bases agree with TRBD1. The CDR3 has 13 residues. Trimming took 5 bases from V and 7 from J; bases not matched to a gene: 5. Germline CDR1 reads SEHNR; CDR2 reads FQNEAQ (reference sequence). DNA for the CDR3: TGTGCCAGCAGCGAGACAGGGAAACAGCCCCAGCATTTT. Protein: CASSETGKQPQHF.

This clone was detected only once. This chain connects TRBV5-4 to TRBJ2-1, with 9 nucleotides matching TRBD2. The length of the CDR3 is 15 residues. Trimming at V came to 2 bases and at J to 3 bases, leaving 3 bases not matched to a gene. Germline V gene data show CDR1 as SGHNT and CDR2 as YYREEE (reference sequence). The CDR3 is CASSFSGSFYNEQFF. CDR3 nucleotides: TGTGCCAGCAGCTTTAGCGGGAGTTTCTACAATGAGCAGTTCTTC. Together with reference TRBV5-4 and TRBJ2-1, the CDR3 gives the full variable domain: ETGVTQSPTHLIKTRGQQVTLRCSSQSGHNTVSWYQQALGQGPQFIFQYYREEENGRGNFPPRFSGLQFPNYSSELNVNALELDDSALYLCASSFSGSFYNEQFFGPGTRLTVL.

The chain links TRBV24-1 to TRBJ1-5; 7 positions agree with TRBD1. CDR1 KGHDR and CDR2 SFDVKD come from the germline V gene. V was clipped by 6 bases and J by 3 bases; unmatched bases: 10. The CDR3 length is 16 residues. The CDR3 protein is CATSHRGLDYNQPQHF. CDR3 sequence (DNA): TGTGCCACCAGTCACAGGGGTCTGGACTACAATCAGCCCCAGCATTTT.

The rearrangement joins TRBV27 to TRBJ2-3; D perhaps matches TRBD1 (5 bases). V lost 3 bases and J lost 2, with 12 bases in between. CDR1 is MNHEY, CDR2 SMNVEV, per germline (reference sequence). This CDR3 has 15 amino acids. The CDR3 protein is CASSFRTQNTDTQYF. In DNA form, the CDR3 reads TGTGCCAGCAGTTTCAGGACACAGAACACAGATACGCAGTATTTT.

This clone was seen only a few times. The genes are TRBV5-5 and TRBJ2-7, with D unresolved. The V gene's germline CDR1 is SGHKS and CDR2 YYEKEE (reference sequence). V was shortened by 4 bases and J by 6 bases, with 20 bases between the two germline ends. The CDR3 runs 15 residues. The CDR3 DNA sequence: TGTGCCAGCAGCACCTACAACAGAGCCTTAGGCGAGCAGTACTTC. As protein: CASSTYNRALGEQYF. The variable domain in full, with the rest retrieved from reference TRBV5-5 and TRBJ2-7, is DAGVTQSPTHLIKTRGQQVTLRCSPISGHKSVSWYQQVLGQGPQFIFQYYEKEERGRGNFPDRFSARQFPNYSSELNVNALLLGDSALYLCASSTYNRALGEQYFGPGTRLTVT.

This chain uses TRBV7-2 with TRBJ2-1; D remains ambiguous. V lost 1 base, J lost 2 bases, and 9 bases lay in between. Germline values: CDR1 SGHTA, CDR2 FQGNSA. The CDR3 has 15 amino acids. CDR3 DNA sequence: TGTGCCAGCAGCTTAGGAGCGCCCGCCTACAATGAGCAGTTCTTC. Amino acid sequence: CASSLGAPAYNEQFF.

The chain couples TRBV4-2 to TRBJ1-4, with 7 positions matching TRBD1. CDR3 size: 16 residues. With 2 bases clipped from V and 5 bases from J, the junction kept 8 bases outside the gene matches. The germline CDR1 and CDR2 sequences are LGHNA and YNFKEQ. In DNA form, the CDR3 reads TGTGCCAGCAGCCAATCTAGACAGGGCGTAAATGAAAAACTGTTTTTT. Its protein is CASSQSRQGVNEKLFF.

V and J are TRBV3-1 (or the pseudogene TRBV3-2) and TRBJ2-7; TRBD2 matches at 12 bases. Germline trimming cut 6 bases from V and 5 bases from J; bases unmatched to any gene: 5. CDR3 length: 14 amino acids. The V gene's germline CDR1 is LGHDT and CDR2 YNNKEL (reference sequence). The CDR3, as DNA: TGTGCCAGCAGGGCTAGCGGGGGGGCCGACGAGCAGTACTTC. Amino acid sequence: CASRASGGADEQYF.